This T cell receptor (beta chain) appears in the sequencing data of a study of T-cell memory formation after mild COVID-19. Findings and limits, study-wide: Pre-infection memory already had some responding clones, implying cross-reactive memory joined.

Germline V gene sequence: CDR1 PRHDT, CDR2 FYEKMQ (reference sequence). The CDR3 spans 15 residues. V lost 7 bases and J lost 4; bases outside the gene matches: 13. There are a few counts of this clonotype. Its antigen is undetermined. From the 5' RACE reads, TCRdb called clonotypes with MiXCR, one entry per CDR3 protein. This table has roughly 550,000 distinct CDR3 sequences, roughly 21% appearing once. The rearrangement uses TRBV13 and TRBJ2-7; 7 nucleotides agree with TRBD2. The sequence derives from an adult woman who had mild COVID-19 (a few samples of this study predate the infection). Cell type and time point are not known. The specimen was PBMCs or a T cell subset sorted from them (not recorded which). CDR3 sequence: CASTPAGRGEYEQYF. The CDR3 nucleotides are TGTGCCAGCACCCCTGCGGGGAGGGGAGAATACGAGCAGTACTTC.